A single sample gave rise to the 14 T cell receptor beta chains below, sequenced in a study of OX40 agonist ivuxolimab in advanced cancers. Library preparation used the immunoSEQ multiplex PCR assay. TCRdb re-hosts the immuneACCESS table, in-frame sequences only. Its copies lack some clones; in the studies checked, an unresolved V gene accounts for under half of them, and the cause for the rest is not known. For this sample the table gives tens of thousands of clones, of which approximately 91% were detected only once. Around 4% of the sample rests with the top ten. The sample here was CD4+ or CD8+ T cells sorted from blood, taken in a trial of the OX40 agonist ivuxolimab. These receptors were taken from an adult with an advanced solid tumor such as melanoma, head and neck, liver or kidney cancer.

In the case of this clone: This could be a read error, since a much larger clone is one nucleotide away. The same CDR3 also results from other DNA sequences found in this sample. The chain carries TRBV2 and TRBJ2-4, with 7 positions matching TRBD2. The CDR3 has 15 residues. Germline-derived CDR1 and CDR2 are SNHLY and FYNNEI. CDR3 region: CAIITRREAKNIQYF. CDR3 bases: TGTGCCATCATCACACGCCGGGAGGCCAAAAACATTCAGTATTTC.

The chain has TRBV27 and TRBJ2-7; D not certain. The CDR3 is 14 amino acids. V dropped 3 bases and J dropped 0 bases, with 9 bases sitting between them. CDR1 MNHEY and CDR2 SMNVEV come from the germline V gene (reference sequence). The CDR3 reads CASSFGLSSYEQYF. The CDR3 region has the DNA TGTGCCAGCAGTTTCGGTCTTAGCTCCTACGAGCAGTACTTC.

This clone was recorded once. The V and J genes are TRBV27 and TRBJ2-7; D gene ambiguous. V was cut by 2 bases and J by 5 bases, with 10 bases left in between. Germline lookup yields CDR1 MNHEY and CDR2 SMNVEV (reference sequence). CDR3 length equals 13 residues. The CDR3 protein is CASSLRLTHEQYF. The CDR3 region has the DNA TGTGCCAGCAGTTTAAGACTCACTCACGAGCAGTACTTC.

The chain uses TRBV28 and TRBJ2-7, with D perhaps matching TRBD2 (5 bases). Germline values: CDR1 MDHEN, CDR2 SYDVKM. The CDR3 is 14 residues long. V gave up 5 bases and J gave up 5 bases, with 16 bases separating them. CDR3 DNA sequence: TGTGCCAGCAGTCTCAGTCCCGGGGTCCACGAGCAGTACTTC. Translating gives CASSLSPGVHEQYF.

The chain is built from TRBV4-1 and TRBJ1-2, with a weak D call TRBD1 (6 bases). Germline V gives CDR1 MGHRA, CDR2 YSYEKL. V was shortened by 3 bases and J by 3 bases, with 8 bases between the two germline ends. The CDR3 is made up of 13 amino acids. This CDR3 is CASSQGADYGYTF. As DNA, the CDR3 is TGCGCCAGCAGCCAGGGGGCGGACTATGGCTACACCTTC.

This clone appeared a few times. J is TRBJ2-3 and V is TRBV27, with 11 bases fitting TRBD1. From germline, CDR1 is MNHEY and CDR2 SMNVEV (reference sequence). Trimming at V came to 4 bases and at J to 6 bases, leaving 6 bases not matched to a gene. This CDR3 is built from 15 residues. The CDR3 nucleotides read TGTGCCAGCAGTTCCGGGACAGGGGGTGGGGATACGCAGTATTTT. As protein: CASSSGTGGGDTQYF.

The chain recombines TRBV6-1 with TRBJ2-7; D gene uncertain. The CDR3 has 16 residues. The V gene lost 3 bases and the J gene lost 2 bases, with 17 bases spanning the gap. Germline V gene lookup returns CDR1 MNHNS and CDR2 SASEGT. This chain's CDR3 is CASSELWATSTYEQYF. The CDR3 region has the DNA TGTGCCAGCAGTGAGTTATGGGCCACGTCCACCTACGAGCAGTACTTC.

The CDR3 coding sequence is TGTGCCAGCAGCCTCACCGGGGAGCTGTTTTTT. This codes for CASSLTGELFF. The chain carries TRBV7-9 and TRBJ2-2; D unresolved. CDR1 and CDR2 (germline): SEHNR, FQNEAQ (reference sequence). CDR3 length: 11 residues. Trimming removed 5 bases at V and 4 bases at J, with 2 bases between.

In this sample, this clone is medium-sized. The chain carries TRBV19 and TRBJ2-6; a possible D gene is TRBD2 (6 bases). V was trimmed by 0 bases and J by 1 base, leaving 7 bases between them. Germline CDR1 LNHDA, CDR2 SQIVND (reference sequence). The CDR3 totals 16 residues. Here the CDR3 DNA reads TGTGCCAGTAGTATAGAGGAGGGATCTGGGGCCAACGTCCTGACTTTC. Protein: CASSIEEGSGANVLTF.

J is TRBJ2-3 and V is TRBV7-8; tentatively, D is TRBD1 or TRBD2 (5 bases each). This CDR3 has 15 amino acids. V lost 4 bases, J lost 0 bases, and 11 bases lay in between. Germline V gene data show CDR1 as SGHVS and CDR2 as FQNEAQ. Here the CDR3 DNA reads TGTGCCAGCAGCTCTTCGGGGCCTAGCACAGATACGCAGTATTTT. Its translation: CASSSSGPSTDTQYF.

This chain joins TRBV29-1 and TRBJ2-5; a possible D gene is TRBD2 (5 bases). This CDR3 comprises 13 residues. Trimming took 1 base from V and 5 from J, leaving 11 bases between them. Germline-derived CDR1 and CDR2 are SQVTM and ANQGSEA. The CDR3, as DNA: TGCAGCGTTGAAGTTCCGGGAAGGGAGACCCAGTACTTC. Translation gives CSVEVPGRETQYF.

The rearrangement joins TRBV7-9 to TRBJ1-2; tentative D call: TRBD1 (6 bases). This CDR3 has 12 amino acids. The germline gives CDR1 SEHNR, CDR2 FQNEAQ (reference sequence). With 7 bases removed from V and 6 bases from J, the gap between germline ends came to 12 bases. As DNA, the CDR3 is TGTGCCAGCACCTCACAGGGTCATGGCTACACCTTC. Residues: CASTSQGHGYTF.

This clone appeared a few times. The rearrangement links TRBV6-9 to TRBJ2-4, with a possible D match to TRBD2 (5 bases). Per germline, CDR1 MNHGY and CDR2 SVAAGI. The CDR3 totals 18 residues. Trimming left V 4 bases short and J 2 bases short, with 21 bases between. CDR3: CASSCPGAGESSKNIQYF. In nucleotides, the CDR3 is TGTGCCAGCAGTTGCCCCGGCGCCGGGGAGAGTTCCAAAAACATTCAGTACTTC.

The V call is TRBV2, the J call TRBJ2-7, with 11 bases aligning to TRBD2. The J segment lost 2 bases and the V segment lost 4 bases, leaving 13 bases of the junction unmatched. In germline, CDR1 is SNHLY, CDR2 FYNNEI. The CDR3 sequence is 18 residues long. The CDR3 coding sequence is TGTGCCAGCAGTGCTACTGGACTAGCGGGCCCAGGAGCCTACGAGCAGTACTTC. The encoded protein is CASSATGLAGPGAYEQYF.